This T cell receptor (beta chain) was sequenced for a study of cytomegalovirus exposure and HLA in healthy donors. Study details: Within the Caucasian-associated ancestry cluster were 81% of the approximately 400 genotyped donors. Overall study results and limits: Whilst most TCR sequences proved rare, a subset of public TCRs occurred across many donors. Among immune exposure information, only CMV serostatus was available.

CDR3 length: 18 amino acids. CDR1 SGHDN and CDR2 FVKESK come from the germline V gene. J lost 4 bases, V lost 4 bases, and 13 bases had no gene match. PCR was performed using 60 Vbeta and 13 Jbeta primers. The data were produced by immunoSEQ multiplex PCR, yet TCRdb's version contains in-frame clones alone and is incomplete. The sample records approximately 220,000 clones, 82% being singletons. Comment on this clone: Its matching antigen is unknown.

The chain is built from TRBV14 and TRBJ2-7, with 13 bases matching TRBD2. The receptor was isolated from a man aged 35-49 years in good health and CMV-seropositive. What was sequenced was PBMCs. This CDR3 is CASSPKAGLAGHQYEQYF. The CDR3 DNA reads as TGTGCCAGCAGCCCAAAGGCGGGACTAGCGGGACATCAGTACGAGCAGTACTTC.